A selection of T cell receptor beta chains follows, all from one sample in a study of T cells in Graves' hyperthyroidism and ophthalmopathy. A single record per CDR3 protein comes from TCRdb applying MiXCR to the multiplex PCR reads. The data show 400,000 to 450,000 distinct CDR3 sequences, under 15% seen once. The sample was blood. The receptors were sampled from a man between 18 and 29 years old with Graves' ophthalmopathy. CDR3s include the opening cysteine and the closing phenylalanine or tryptophan. A D gene is named only where the DNA matches it firmly. Clone size, where shown, is once, few, many, or a class for clones that have expanded.

D | size | J | V | CDR3 | DNA
NA | few | TRBJ2-1 | TRBV15 | CATSRDWTSESSNEQFF | TGTGCCACCAGCAGAGATTGGACCAGCGAGAGTTCCAATGAGCAGTTCTTC
TRBD2 | many | TRBJ2-1 | TRBV11-2 | CASSSLAGGSNEQFF | TGTGCCAGCAGCTCACTAGCGGGGGGGAGCAATGAGCAGTTCTTC
TRBD2 | many | TRBJ2-5 | TRBV20-1 | CSASREGWQETQYF | TGCAGTGCTAGTAGGGAGGGATGGCAAGAGACCCAGTACTTC
NA | NA | TRBJ2-7 | TRBV10-3 | CAISRGDIAHEQYF | TGTGCCATCAGTAGGGGGGACATAGCTCACGAGCAGTACTTC
NA | many | TRBJ2-3 | TRBV6-1 | CATEQGRSTDTQYF | TGTGCCACCGAACAGGGAAGGAGCACAGATACGCAGTATTTT
TRBD2 | many | TRBJ2-7 | TRBV2 | CASSEGVLRTSEGEQYF | TGTGCCAGCAGTGAAGGGGTTTTACGGACTAGCGAAGGCGAGCAGTACTTC
NA | many | TRBJ1-1 | TRBV12-3/TRBV12-4 | CASSLSPQGYAFF | TGTGCCAGCAGTTTAAGTCCCCAGGGCTATGCTTTCTTT
NA | many | TRBJ1-2 | TRBV5-1 | CASSRTDGYYGYTF | TGCGCCAGCAGCAGGACCGACGGATACTATGGCTACACCTTC
TRBD1 | NA | TRBJ1-1 | TRBV24-1 | CATSGGDRRQGEAFF | TGTGCCACCAGTGGTGGGGACAGGCGCCAGGGAGAAGCTTTCTTT
NA | NA | TRBJ2-2 | TRBV5-1 | CASRRGQRNTGELFF | TGCGCCAGCAGGCGGGGACAGAGAAACACCGGGGAGCTGTTTTTT
NA | many | TRBJ1-4 | TRBV11-2 | CASSFAGVGEKLFF | TGTGCCAGCAGCTTTGCGGGGGTCGGTGAAAAACTGTTTTTT
NA | many | TRBJ1-4 | TRBV6-5 | CASSYQGGVEKLFF | TGTGCCAGCAGTTACCAGGGAGGGGTTGAAAAACTGTTTTTT
TRBD2 | many | TRBJ2-1 | TRBV3-1 | CASSHPTSGSLPGQFF | TGTGCCAGCAGCCACCCGACTAGCGGGAGCCTACCTGGGCAGTTCTTC
NA | many | TRBJ1-1 | TRBV2 | CASRPTGNTEAFF | TGTGCCAGCAGACCCACAGGGAACACTGAAGCTTTCTTT
NA | many | TRBJ1-5 | TRBV12-3/TRBV12-4 | CASTNGGTHQPQHF | TGTGCCAGCACCAACGGGGGGACCCATCAGCCCCAGCATTTT
TRBD1 | NA | TRBJ2-3 | TRBV9 | CASSADGTGIADTQYF | TGTGCCAGCAGCGCCGATGGGACAGGGATCGCAGATACGCAGTATTTT
NA | many | TRBJ1-1 | TRBV5-1 | CASSSLSREVGEAFF | TGCGCCAGCAGCTCCCTGTCCAGGGAAGTTGGTGAAGCTTTCTTT
TRBD2 | few | TRBJ2-1 | TRBV28 | CASSLRLAGGYNEQFF | TGTGCCAGCAGTTTACGACTAGCGGGGGGGTACAATGAGCAGTTCTTC
NA | few | TRBJ2-3 | TRBV14 | CASSHTGQFTDTQYF | TGTGCCAGCAGCCATACAGGACAGTTCACAGATACGCAGTATTTT
NA | many | TRBJ2-1 | TRBV12-3/TRBV12-4 | CASSLVRPSYNEQFF | TGTGCCAGCAGTTTGGTCCGGCCCTCCTACAATGAGCAGTTCTTC